The clone carrying this T cell receptor beta chain was recorded once. The antigen remains unidentified. The sample originates from a study of shared clonotypes between healthy human individuals. Overall study results and limits: Of the naive CD4 clonotypes, roughly 5% were shared across a handful of donors.

Approximately 210 ng DNA, 25,000 to 35,000 T cell genomes, went into each sorted-subset replicate PCR. The assay was immunoSEQ multiplex PCR, and TCRdb's table has in-frame clones only and misses some. The sample lists about 120,000 clones, more than 65% occurring once. Combining CD45RO+ cells with CCR7-negative CD45RA+ TemRA cells gave CD8 memory. V trimming: 3 bases; J trimming: 7 bases; junction bases outside the gene matches: 4. Germline V lookup: CDR1 LGHNA, CDR2 YNFKEQ. The CDR3 runs to 16 residues. The receptor was derived from a woman aged 25 to 39 in good health. The material sequenced was memory CD8+ T cells sorted from blood. Regarding subset: CD45RO+ cells pooled with CCR7-negative TemRA cells. The chain carries TRBV4-2 and TRBJ2-1; 15 bases agree with TRBD2. The chain's CDR3 is CASSQGLAGGGNEQFF. In DNA, the CDR3 is TGTGCCAGCAGCCAGGGACTAGCGGGAGGTGGGAATGAGCAGTTCTTC.